The T cell receptor beta chain described here comes from a study of blood T cells in healthy people across ages. CDR3 length: 15 amino acids. The V gene lost 0 bases and the J gene lost 4 bases, with 13 bases spanning the gap. Germline V gives CDR1 MNHEY, CDR2 SVGAGI. Primers used in a second PCR of about 6 to 11 cycles were a sample-barcoded 5' primer and a J-beta primer mix. One entry per CDR3 protein, called by TCRdb with MiXCR from the 5' RACE reads. The table shows some 1.4 million distinct CDR3 sequences, with about 43% occurring only once. The sample comprised blood. The TCR originated in a woman aged 18-29 years in good health. The rearrangement uses TRBV6-5 and TRBJ2-7; tentative D call: TRBD1 (5 bases). CDR3 coding DNA: TGTGCCAGCAGTTACTCCGGCAGGGCGGCTTACGAGCAGTACTTC. Its translation is CASSYSGRAAYEQYF.